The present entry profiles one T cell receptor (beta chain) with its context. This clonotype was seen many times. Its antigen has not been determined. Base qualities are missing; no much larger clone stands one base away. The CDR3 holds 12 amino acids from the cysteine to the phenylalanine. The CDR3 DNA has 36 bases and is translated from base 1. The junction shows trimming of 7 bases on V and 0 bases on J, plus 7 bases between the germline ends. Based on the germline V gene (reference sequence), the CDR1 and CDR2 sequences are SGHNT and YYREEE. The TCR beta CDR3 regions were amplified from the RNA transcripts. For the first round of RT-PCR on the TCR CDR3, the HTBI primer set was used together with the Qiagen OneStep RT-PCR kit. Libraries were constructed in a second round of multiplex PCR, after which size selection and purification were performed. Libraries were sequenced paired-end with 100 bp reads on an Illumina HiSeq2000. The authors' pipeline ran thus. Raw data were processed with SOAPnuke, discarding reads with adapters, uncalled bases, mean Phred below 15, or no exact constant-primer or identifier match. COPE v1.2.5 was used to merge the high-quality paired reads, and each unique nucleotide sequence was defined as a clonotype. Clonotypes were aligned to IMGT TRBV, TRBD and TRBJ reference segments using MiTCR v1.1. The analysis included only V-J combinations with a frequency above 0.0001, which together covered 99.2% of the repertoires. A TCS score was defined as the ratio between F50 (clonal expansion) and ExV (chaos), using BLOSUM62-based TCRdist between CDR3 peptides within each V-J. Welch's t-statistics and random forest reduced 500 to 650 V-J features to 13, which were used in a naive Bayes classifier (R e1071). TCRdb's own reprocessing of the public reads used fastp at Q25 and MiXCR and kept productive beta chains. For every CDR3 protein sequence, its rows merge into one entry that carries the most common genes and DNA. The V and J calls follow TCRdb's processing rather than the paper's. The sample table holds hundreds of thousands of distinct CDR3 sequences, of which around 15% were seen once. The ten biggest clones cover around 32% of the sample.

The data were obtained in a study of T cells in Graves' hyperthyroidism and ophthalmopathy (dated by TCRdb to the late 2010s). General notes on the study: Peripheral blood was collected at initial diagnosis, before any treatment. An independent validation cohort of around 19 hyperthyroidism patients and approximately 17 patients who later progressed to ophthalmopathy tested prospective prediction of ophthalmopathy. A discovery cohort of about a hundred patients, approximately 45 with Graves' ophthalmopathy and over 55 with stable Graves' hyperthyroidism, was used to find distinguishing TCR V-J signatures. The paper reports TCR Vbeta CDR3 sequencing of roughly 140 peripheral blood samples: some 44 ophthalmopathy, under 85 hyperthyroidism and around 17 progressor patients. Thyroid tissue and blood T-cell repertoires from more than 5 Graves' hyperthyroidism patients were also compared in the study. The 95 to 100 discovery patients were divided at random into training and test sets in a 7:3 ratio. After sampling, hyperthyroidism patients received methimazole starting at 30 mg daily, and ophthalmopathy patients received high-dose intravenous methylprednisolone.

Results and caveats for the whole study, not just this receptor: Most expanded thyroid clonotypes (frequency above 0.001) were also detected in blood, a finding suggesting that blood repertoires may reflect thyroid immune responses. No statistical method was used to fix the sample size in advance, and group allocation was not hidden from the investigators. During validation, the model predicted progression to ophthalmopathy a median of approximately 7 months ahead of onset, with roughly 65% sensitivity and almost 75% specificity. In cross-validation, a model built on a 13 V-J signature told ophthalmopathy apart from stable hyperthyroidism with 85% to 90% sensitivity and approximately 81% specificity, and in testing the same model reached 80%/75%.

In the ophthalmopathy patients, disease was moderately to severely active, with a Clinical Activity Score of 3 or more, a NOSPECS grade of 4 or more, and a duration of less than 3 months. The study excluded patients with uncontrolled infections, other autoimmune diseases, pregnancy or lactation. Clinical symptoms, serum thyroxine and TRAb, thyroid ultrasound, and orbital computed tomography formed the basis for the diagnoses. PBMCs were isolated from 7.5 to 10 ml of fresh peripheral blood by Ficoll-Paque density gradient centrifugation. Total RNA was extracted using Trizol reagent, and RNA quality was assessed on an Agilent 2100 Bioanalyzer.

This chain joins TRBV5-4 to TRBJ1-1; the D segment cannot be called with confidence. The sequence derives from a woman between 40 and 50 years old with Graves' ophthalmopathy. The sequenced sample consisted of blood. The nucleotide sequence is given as TGTGCCAGCGGACGGATGAACACTGAAGCTTTCTTT. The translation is CASGRMNTEAFF.